Below, 26 T cell receptor beta chains from the same sample are listed, as sequenced in a study of cytomegalovirus exposure and HLA in healthy donors. The PCR made use of 60 Vbeta and 13 Jbeta primers. Repertoires were generated with immunoSEQ multiplex PCR, while TCRdb's copy carries only in-frame clones and drops some. There are approximately 130,000 clones in the sample; more than 70% occur only once, and approximately 4% lies in the top ten. The specimen sequenced was PBMCs. Source of these receptors: a man aged 45 to 65 in good health and CMV-seropositive.

CDR3 protein: CASSSGGREETQYF. The DNA of the CDR3 is TGTGCCAGCAGCTCGGGGGGCCGGGAAGAGACCCAGTACTTC. The chain joins TRBV7-8 to TRBJ2-5; the D gene is possibly TRBD2 (7 bases). CDR1 SGHVS and CDR2 FQNEAQ come from the germline V gene. CDR3 length: 14 amino acids. With 4 bases removed from V and 3 bases from J, the gap between germline ends came to 12 bases.

The chain combines TRBV2 with TRBJ2-7; 8 nucleotides agree with TRBD2. The CDR3 totals 17 residues. Germline V gene lookup returns CDR1 SNHLY and CDR2 FYNNEI. The V and J ends lost 6 bases and 2 bases, in that order; junction bases with no gene match: 15. The DNA of the CDR3 is TGTGCCAGCAGGAGACAGACCAGCGGGAGTAGTCCCTACGAGCAGTACTTC. This codes for CASRRQTSGSSPYEQYF. Combining the CDR3 with reference TRBV2 and TRBJ2-7 gives the whole variable domain EPEVTQTPSHQVTQMGQEVILRCVPISNHLYFYWYRQILGQKVEFLVSFYNNEISEKSEIFDDQFSVERPDGSNFTLKIRSTKLEDSAMYFCASRRQTSGSSPYEQYFGPGTRLTVT.

V usage is TRBV7-9 and J usage is TRBJ2-1; D is uncertain. The V end was cut by 1 base, the J end by 4 bases, with 8 bases between. CDR1 and CDR2 (germline): SEHNR, FQNEAQ (reference sequence). The CDR3 runs to 14 residues. The CDR3 sequence: CASSLDRVYNEQFF. Here the CDR3 DNA reads TGTGCCAGCAGCTTAGATCGGGTGTACAATGAGCAGTTCTTC.

The rearrangement joins TRBV19 to TRBJ1-2; TRBD1 aligns across 9 bases. CDR1 LNHDA and CDR2 SQIVND come from the germline V gene (reference sequence). This CDR3 contains 12 residues. V lost 7 bases and J lost 8; bases outside the gene matches: 5. The CDR3 region has the DNA TGTGCCAGTACCGACAGGGGGGACGGCTACACCTTC. Protein sequence: CASTDRGDGYTF.

The sample holds a few counts of this clone. The J gene is TRBJ2-1, the V gene TRBV29-1; no clear D gene. Germline loops: CDR1 SQVTM, CDR2 ANQGSEA. With 5 bases removed from V and 3 bases from J, the gap between germline ends came to 14 bases. The CDR3 contains 14 residues. In DNA, the CDR3 is TGCAGCGTTACATTTGTATCCCTCTACAATGAGCAGTTCTTC. Protein: CSVTFVSLYNEQFF.

The chain recombines TRBV19 with TRBJ2-2, with 11 positions matching TRBD2. In germline, CDR1 is LNHDA, CDR2 SQIVND (reference sequence). There are 14 residues in the CDR3. After removal of 5 bases from V and 6 bases from J, the junction contained 2 bases not matched to a gene. The CDR3 DNA reads as TGTGCCAGTAGTTTACTAGCGGGAGCCGGGGAGCTGTTTTTT. This gives the protein CASSLLAGAGELFF.

The chain combines TRBV4-1 with TRBJ2-1, with 11 positions matching TRBD2. J gave up 9 bases and V 1 base, and 8 bases lay outside the gene matches. This CDR3 has 16 residues. Germline values: CDR1 MGHRA, CDR2 YSYEKL. In DNA form, the CDR3 reads TGCGCCAGCAGCCAAGTTCTAGCGGGGGGTTATGGTGAGCAGTTCTTC. It translates to CASSQVLAGGYGEQFF.

The genes are TRBV7-9 and TRBJ1-6, with D possibly TRBD1 on 6 matching bases. This CDR3 is 14 amino acids long. Trimming stripped 5 bases from V and 10 bases from J, with 15 bases between. Germline CDR1 and CDR2: SEHNR and FQNEAQ (reference sequence). In DNA form, the CDR3 reads TGTGCCAGCAGCCAGGACAGTCAACGATCACCCCTCCACTTT. Amino acid sequence: CASSQDSQRSPLHF.

V is TRBV4-1 and J is TRBJ1-6; D is possibly TRBD1 (5 bases). The CDR3 loop spans 15 amino acids. V lost 4 bases, J lost 7 bases, and 14 bases lay in between. In germline, CDR1 is MGHRA, CDR2 YSYEKL. This CDR3 reads CASSRGEGLNSPLHF. The CDR3 DNA follows: TGCGCCAGCAGCCGGGGGGAGGGGCTAAATTCACCCCTCCACTTT.

This clone was detected only once. Other nucleotide sequences from this sample produce the same CDR3. This rearrangement joins TRBV6-1 to TRBJ1-1; D is uncertain. The CDR3 is 13 residues long. From germline, CDR1 is MNHNS and CDR2 SASEGT. Trimming pared 1 base from V and 5 bases from J, leaving 8 bases between. DNA of the CDR3: TGTGCCAGCAGTGAAGTCCCGGAGACTGAAGCTTTCTTT. Amino acid sequence: CASSEVPETEAFF.

The V and J genes are TRBV18 and TRBJ2-2; TRBD1 matches at 10 bases. The V segment lost 6 bases and the J segment 0 bases; nucleotides outside the gene matches: 16. Germline CDR1 and CDR2: KGHSH and LQKENI. This CDR3 spans 20 amino acids. In DNA, the CDR3 is TGTGCCAGCTCTTACGCCGGGACAGGGGCTCACTACTCGAACACCGGGGAGCTGTTTTTT. Protein: CASSYAGTGAHYSNTGELFF.

The V gene is TRBV5-8, the J gene TRBJ2-1, with 9 bases aligning to TRBD1. J lost 7 bases, V lost 6 bases, and 11 bases had no gene match. Germline V gene lookup returns CDR1 SGHTS and CDR2 YDEGEE. This CDR3 is 15 amino acids long. Here the CDR3 reads CASTAGTGPWNEQFF. CDR3 sequence (DNA): TGTGCCAGCACCGCCGGGACAGGGCCTTGGAATGAGCAGTTCTTC.

As concerns this clone: The junction differs from germline at one of its ends, possibly a read error. The V call is TRBV9, the J call TRBJ2-3; 8 bases agree with TRBD2. The CDR3 is 15 amino acids. The germline gives CDR1 SGDLS, CDR2 YYNGEE. The CDR3, as DNA: TGTGCCAGCAGCGTGTCCAGCGGGAGCAAAGATACGCAGTATTTT. It translates to CASSVSSGSKDTQYF.

The chain uses TRBV7-2 and TRBJ1-4, with 9 bases lining up with TRBD1. The CDR3 consists of 14 residues. Germline-derived CDR1 and CDR2 are SGHTA and FQGNSA. Germline trimming cut 1 base from V and 7 bases from J; bases unmatched to any gene: 1. CDR3 protein: CASSLGGQGEKLFF. CDR3 coding DNA: TGTGCCAGCAGCTTAGGGGGACAGGGTGAAAAACTGTTTTTT. Full variable domain (remainder filled in from reference TRBV7-2 and TRBJ1-4): GAGVSQSPSNKVTEKGKDVELRCDPISGHTALYWYRQSLGQGLEFLIYFQGNSAPDKSGLPSDRFSAERTGGSVSTLTIQRTQQEDSAVYLCASSLGGQGEKLFFGSGTQLSVL.

The chain joins TRBV27 to TRBJ1-2; possibly TRBD1 for D (5 bases). The germline gives CDR1 MNHEY, CDR2 SMNVEV (reference sequence). V shed 5 bases and J shed 5 bases, with 21 bases lying between them. CDR3 length: 16 residues. This CDR3 reads CASSPQGQDGRYGYTF. The CDR3 DNA is TGTGCCAGCAGTCCCCAGGGCCAGGACGGGCGGTATGGCTACACCTTC.

The J gene is TRBJ2-1, the V gene TRBV5-4; TRBD2 agrees at 7 bases. Germline CDR1 SGHNT, CDR2 YYREEE (reference sequence). CDR3 length equals 14 residues. Trimming at V came to 5 bases and at J to 4 bases, leaving 6 bases not matched to a gene. The CDR3 nucleotides read TGTGCCAGCAGTCGCGGGACTAATTACAATGAGCAGTTCTTC. This gives the protein CASSRGTNYNEQFF.

The V gene is TRBV11-2, the J gene TRBJ1-2; D is undetermined. This CDR3 has 13 amino acids. Germline loops: CDR1 SGHAT, CDR2 FQNNGV. Trimming stripped 5 bases from V and 4 bases from J, with 11 bases between. In nucleotides, the CDR3 is TGTGCCAGCAGCGTGGAGGACCTCTATGGCTACACCTTC. Its translation: CASSVEDLYGYTF.

The V and J genes are TRBV9 and TRBJ1-1, with D hard to call. Trimming pared 3 bases from V and 3 bases from J, leaving 9 bases between. Germline assignment: CDR1 SGDLS and CDR2 YYNGEE. The CDR3 extends over 13 amino acids. The CDR3 coding sequence is TGTGCCAGCAGCGAAGGTCTAGACACTGAAGCTTTCTTT. Translating gives CASSEGLDTEAFF.

V usage is TRBV10-3 and J usage is TRBJ1-1; no clear D. CDR3 length equals 17 residues. Trimming took 5 bases from V and 0 from J, leaving 19 bases between them. Germline CDR1 reads ENHRY; CDR2 reads SYGVKD. The CDR3, as DNA: TGTGCCATCAGTAGACGGGGAGAGGGCGGGATGAACACTGAAGCTTTCTTT. Its translation is CAISRRGEGGMNTEAFF.

The chain combines TRBV2 with TRBJ1-2, with a weak D call TRBD1 (5 bases). The CDR3 has 13 residues. V gave up 4 bases and J gave up 4 bases, with 10 bases separating them. CDR1 is SNHLY, CDR2 FYNNEI, per germline. This CDR3 is CASSVGEGYGYTF. The DNA of the CDR3 is TGTGCCAGCAGTGTAGGGGAGGGCTATGGCTACACCTTC.

The V call is TRBV19, the J call TRBJ1-5, with D hard to call. This CDR3 is built from 13 residues. CDR1 is LNHDA, CDR2 SQIVND, per germline (reference sequence). Trimming took off 4 bases at V and 5 bases at J, with 9 bases between the two ends. The CDR3 spells CASSTTEDQPQHF. The CDR3 nucleotides read TGTGCCAGTAGTACTACCGAAGATCAGCCCCAGCATTTT.

This clone was seen only once. The rearrangement links TRBV5-1 to TRBJ1-1; TRBD1 is a possible D gene (6 bases). The ends were cut back, 2 bases at V and 1 base at J, with 15 bases in the middle. Germline V lookup: CDR1 SGHRS, CDR2 YFSETQ. The CDR3 consists of 16 residues. This CDR3 reads CASSLVVRGPNTEAFF. The CDR3 nucleotides are TGCGCCAGCAGCTTAGTCGTCAGGGGCCCGAACACTGAAGCTTTCTTT.

V usage is TRBV18 and J usage is TRBJ2-3, with 12 bases fitting TRBD2. V dropped 4 bases and J dropped 2; count of bases not matched to a gene: 4. Germline V lookup: CDR1 KGHSH, CDR2 LQKENI. The CDR3 is 16 residues long. This CDR3 reads CASSHGLAGTTDTQYF. CDR3 sequence (DNA): TGTGCCAGCTCACACGGACTAGCGGGAACCACAGATACGCAGTATTTT.

This sequence joins TRBV5-1 and TRBJ2-5; 7 bases match TRBD1. Trimming took 6 bases from V and 4 from J; bases not matched to a gene: 9. Looked up from germline, CDR1 is SGHRS and CDR2 is YFSETQ. This CDR3 spans 14 amino acids. DNA for the CDR3: TGCGCCAGCACTGACTACAGGGGCCTAGAGACCCAGTACTTC. Translated, it gives CASTDYRGLETQYF.

This chain links TRBV9 with TRBJ2-3, with 8 bases aligning to TRBD2. V gave up 0 bases and J gave up 0 bases; unmatched junction bases: 3. The CDR3 contains 16 residues. Germline CDR1 and CDR2: SGDLS and YYNGEE. Written as DNA, the CDR3 is TGTGCCAGCAGCGTAGGACTAGCGTCTAGCACAGATACGCAGTATTTT. Residues: CASSVGLASSTDTQYF.

This clone was counted once. V is TRBV7-9 and J is TRBJ2-1, with 10 bases matching TRBD2. Germline lookup yields CDR1 SEHNR and CDR2 FQNEAQ (reference sequence). This CDR3 contains 17 residues. The ends lost 5 bases at V and 2 bases at J; junction bases unmatched: 9. This CDR3 is CASSLPQSGGAYNEQFF. The CDR3, as DNA: TGTGCCAGCAGCCTCCCCCAAAGCGGGGGGGCCTACAATGAGCAGTTCTTC. Drawing the rest from reference TRBV7-9 and TRBJ2-1, the complete variable domain is DTGVSQNPRHKITKRGQNVTFRCDPISEHNRLYWYRQTLGQGPEFLTYFQNEAQLEKSRLLSDRFSAERPKGSFSTLEIQRTEQGDSAMYLCASSLPQSGGAYNEQFFGPGTRLTVL.